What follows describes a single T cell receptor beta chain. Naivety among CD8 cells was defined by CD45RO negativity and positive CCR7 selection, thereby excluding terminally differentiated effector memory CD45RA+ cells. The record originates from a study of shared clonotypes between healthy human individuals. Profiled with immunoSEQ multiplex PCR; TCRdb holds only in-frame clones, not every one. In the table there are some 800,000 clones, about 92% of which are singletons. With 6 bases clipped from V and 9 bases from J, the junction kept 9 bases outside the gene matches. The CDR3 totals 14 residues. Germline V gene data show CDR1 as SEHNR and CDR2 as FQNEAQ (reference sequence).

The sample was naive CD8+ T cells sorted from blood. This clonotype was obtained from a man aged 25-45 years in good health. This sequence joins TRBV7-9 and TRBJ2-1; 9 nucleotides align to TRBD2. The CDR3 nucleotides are TGTGCCAGCAGTGGGGCGGGAGGGTTTCTTGAGCAGTTCTTC. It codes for CASSGAGGFLEQFF.